This T cell receptor (beta chain) was sequenced during a study of shared clonotypes between healthy human individuals (dated by TCRdb to about 2020). Regarding the study in general: A couple of women and a few men aged 18 to 49 years were included in the cohort. Per donor, three plates each were used for CD4 naive and CD4 memory, two for CD8 naive, and one for CD8 memory. To increase sequencing depth and limit assay-specific biases, different laboratories used diverse techniques to prepare libraries and sequence TCR repertoires. Between about 0.94 and 8.9 billion PBMCs per donor were obtained by leukapheresis. To estimate repertoire size and how much clonotype sharing occurs between individuals, the study deeply sequenced the blood TCR repertoires of five healthy adults. General findings and caveats noted by the study authors: Even with the large sequencing depth, rarefaction of the sorted-subset datasets indicated that sequencing was incomplete. When several donors were compared, the shared fraction of clonotypes was about 5.2% for naive CD4, approximately 3.3% for naive CD8, more than 2% for memory CD4, and approximately 0.4% for memory CD8. The genetic and exposure-history diversity represented was limited by the small number of donors. Larger estimated clonotype richness was generally found for naive subsets than for memory subsets. Sampling was restricted to blood, and TCR repertoires in tissues likely differ from the TCR repertoires found in blood. Pairwise subsampling led to the expectation that sequencing depth would affect the degree of clonotype sharing among donors. Compared with non-shared clonotypes, the clonotypes found in all four sorted-subset donors had higher generation probabilities.

The donors were healthy, HIV-negative adults who had no recently reported acute infections or vaccinations. Only Caucasian adults living in Nashville, Tennessee, USA were represented among the donors. CD4+ T cells were enriched through magnetic negative selection, after which naive cells were positively selected on CD45RA and the remaining negative fraction served as the memory subset. After blood collection by leukapheresis, PBMCs were isolated using Ficoll-Histopaque density gradient centrifugation and then cryopreserved in the vapor phase of liquid nitrogen. Analytical flow cytometry was used to check the purity and quantity of every magnetically sorted T cell population. Each sorted fraction had its genomic DNA isolated and then quantified by UV absorbance on a Nanodrop 2000c. Trimming takes 4 bases from V and 4 bases from J, and the germline ends sit 10 bases apart. According to the germline V gene, CDR1 reads SGHVS and CDR2 reads FQNEAQ. Counted from cysteine to phenylalanine, this CDR3 has 13 amino acids. The sequence is cut down to CDR3 DNA, 39 bases in frame from base 1.

Using the deep immunoSEQ assay, multiplex PCR amplified TCR CDR3 regions from genomic DNA. Extracted genomic DNA from each cell subset was spread evenly across all wells of several immunoSEQ 96-well plates, with each plate serving as a replicate. For sorted subsets, 200 to 250 ng of genomic DNA, equivalent to 30,000 or so T cell genomes, went into each replicate PCR. The purified libraries were quantified using a Qubit 3.0 fluorometer, sized with a Bioanalyzer 2100, and then quantified again using the KAPA Library Quantification kit. A separate single-read 150-cycle Illumina NextSeq 550 flow cell was used to sequence each immunoSEQ 96-well plate. Concerning the study's data processing: The immunoSEQ output contained only junctional sequences without quality scores, so filtering could not match that applied to full-length reads. Sequences were annotated with PyIR, a Python wrapper for IgBLAST v1.9, using IMGT germline references to assign V/J genes and CDR3. Any read was removed if the V/J assignment was weak (E-value above 1e-6), the CDR3 was missing, or the read contained stop codons, out-of-frame junctions, or ambiguous translated residues. V3J clonotypes were defined as sequences sharing an identical inferred V gene, J gene, and CDR3 amino acid sequence. Percentage overlap between repertoires was calculated by dividing the number of shared unique clonotypes by the size of the smaller repertoire. RTK rarefaction, the Chao1 estimator, and Recon v2.1 estimates of unobserved clonotypes were used to assess repertoire richness. Generation probabilities for all TCRbeta clonotypes obtained by the gDNA method from several donors were computed using OLGA. Held by TCRdb, this immuneACCESS table contains in-frame sequences only and omits some clones. Under half of the omission traces to an unresolved V gene where checked; the cause of the rest is unknown. The V and J calls and the clone size are those of that table, but D and trimming were determined from the DNA. This sample comprises about 1 million clones, approximately 72% of them detected only once. Clones ranked in the top ten supply 1.2% to 1.5% of the sample.

In regard to this clone: The antigen this receptor binds is unknown. The sample holds no much larger clone one base away, and base qualities are not on file.

The sequence was obtained from a man aged 18 to 35 in good health. The sequencing sample was made of memory CD4+ T cells sorted from blood. Interpreted using the paper, the cell subset or site label stands for: CD45RA-negative fraction. Here the chain combines TRBV7-8 and TRBJ1-2; no D segment can be confidently identified. The CDR3 sequence is CASSSVWGYGYTF. The bases are TGTGCCAGCAGCTCCGTGTGGGGCTATGGCTACACCTTC.